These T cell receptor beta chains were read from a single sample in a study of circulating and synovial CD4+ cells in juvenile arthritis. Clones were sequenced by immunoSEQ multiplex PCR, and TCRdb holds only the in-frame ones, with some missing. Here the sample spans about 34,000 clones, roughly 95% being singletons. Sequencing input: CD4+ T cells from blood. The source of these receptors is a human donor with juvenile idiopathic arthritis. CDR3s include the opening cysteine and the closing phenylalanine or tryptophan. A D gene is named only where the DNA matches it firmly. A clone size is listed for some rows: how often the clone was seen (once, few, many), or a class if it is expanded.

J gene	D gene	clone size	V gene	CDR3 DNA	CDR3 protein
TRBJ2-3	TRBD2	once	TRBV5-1	TGCGCCAGCATGGGGGGGGGAAGCACAGATACGCAGTATTTT	CASMGGGSTDTQYF
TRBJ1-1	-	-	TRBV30	TGTGCCTGGAGTGGGACTGTGAACACTGAAGCTTTCTTT	CAWSGTVNTEAFF
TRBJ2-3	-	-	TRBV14	TGTGCCAGCAGCCTAGTAGCCTTGCAGAGCACAGATACGCAGTATTTT	CASSLVALQSTDTQYF
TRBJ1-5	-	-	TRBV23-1	TGCGCCAGCAGTCGCGCAGGGGACAGCAATCAGCCCCAGCATTTT	CASSRAGDSNQPQHF
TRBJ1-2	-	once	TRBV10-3	TGTGCCACAAACTCCGGGTCCTATGGCTACACCTTC	CATNSGSYGYTF
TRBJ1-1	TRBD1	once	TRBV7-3	TGTGCCAGCAGCTTAATACAACCCGGGACAGCTTTGAAAGGGAGCACTGAAGCTTTCTTT	CASSLIQPGTALKGSTEAFF
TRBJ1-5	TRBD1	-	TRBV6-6	TGTGCCAGCAGGAAAAGACAGGGGGGTCAGCCCCAGCATTTT	CASRKRQGGQPQHF
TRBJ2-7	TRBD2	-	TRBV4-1	TGCGCCAGCAGCCAAAAACGCGGACTAGCGGGGAGGACCTACGAGCAGTACTTC	CASSQKRGLAGRTYEQYF
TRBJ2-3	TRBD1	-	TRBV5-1	TGCGCCAGCAGCTTGGTGTTTGGCGGACAGGGGACAGATACGCAGTATTTT	CASSLVFGGQGTDTQYF
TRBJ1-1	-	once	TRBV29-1	TGCAGCGTGAAATTAACAGGGTTGGGTGACACTGAAGCTTTCTTT	CSVKLTGLGDTEAFF
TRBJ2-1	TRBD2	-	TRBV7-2	TGTGCCAGCAGCTTACGGGGGGGCTACAATGAGCAGTTCTTC	CASSLRGGYNEQFF
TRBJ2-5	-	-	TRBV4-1	TGCGCCAGCAGCCAAGGGCAGGTACGGGAGACCCAGTACTTC	CASSQGQVRETQYF
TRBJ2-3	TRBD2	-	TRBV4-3	TGCGCCAGCAGCCAAGGAAGGGAGGTAGCGGGGATGGCAGATACGCAGTATTTT	CASSQGREVAGMADTQYF
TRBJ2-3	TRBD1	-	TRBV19	TGTGCCAGTAACGACAGGGCTAGCACAGATACGCAGTATTTT	CASNDRASTDTQYF